These 32 T cell receptor beta chains share one sample of origin, sequenced in a study of cytomegalovirus exposure and HLA in healthy donors. This table comes from immunoSEQ multiplex PCR, and its TCRdb copy is limited to in-frame clones, with some not included. The repertoire holds around 130,000 clones, 85% to 90% seen once, with around 3.3% in the top ten. Sequences were obtained from PBMCs. The receptor source for this set is a man aged 25-45 years in good health and CMV-seronegative.

This sequence joins TRBV19 and TRBJ1-4; D ambiguous. Trimming shortened V by 2 bases and J by 0 bases, and 10 bases separated the two germline ends. The germline V gene encodes CDR1 LNHDA and CDR2 SQIVND (reference sequence). The CDR3 consists of 16 residues. CDR3 in DNA: TGTGCCAGTAGTATACAGAGGGCCGCAACTAATGAAAAACTGTTTTTT. Translated: CASSIQRAATNEKLFF.

V usage is TRBV6-6 and J usage is TRBJ1-4; the D gene is possibly TRBD1 (5 bases). CDR1 and CDR2 (germline): MNHNY, SVGAGI (reference sequence). CDR3 length equals 15 residues. V lost 0 bases and J lost 5, with 10 bases in between. CDR3 region: CASSYSAGSNEKLFF. The CDR3 DNA reads TGTGCCAGCAGTTACTCTGCAGGGTCGAATGAAAAACTGTTTTTT.

The chain is built from TRBV27 and TRBJ1-1; no clear D. With 3 bases removed from V and 1 base from J, the gap between germline ends came to 12 bases. Germline CDR1 and CDR2: MNHEY and SMNVEV (reference sequence). The length of the CDR3 is 15 residues. The CDR3 region is CASSFRRRKNTEAFF. The CDR3 nucleotides read TGTGCCAGCAGTTTCCGGCGGAGAAAGAACACTGAAGCTTTCTTT.

This chain links TRBV6-6 with TRBJ1-2; maybe TRBD1 (5 bases). The CDR3 has 13 amino acids. The V end lost 7 bases, the J end lost 2 bases, and 11 bases lay between the germline ends. Germline loops: CDR1 MNHNY, CDR2 SVGAGI (reference sequence). The CDR3 nucleotides are TGTGCCAGCATCGAGTCAGGGAACTATGGCTACACCTTC. Translating gives CASIESGNYGYTF.

V gene TRBV7-2 combines with J gene TRBJ2-2; D gene unclear. Germline assignment: CDR1 SGHTA and CDR2 FQGNSA. The V end lost 7 bases, the J end lost 2 bases, and 14 bases lay between the germline ends. There are 15 residues in the CDR3. CDR3 sequence (DNA): TGTGCCAGCACCCTCAGGCTGGTTAACACCGGGGAGCTGTTTTTT. Its protein is CASTLRLVNTGELFF.

The chain recombines TRBV11-2 with TRBJ1-4; 8 bases align to TRBD1. The CDR3 loop spans 14 amino acids. With 6 bases clipped from V and 8 bases from J, the junction kept 8 bases outside the gene matches. CDR1 and CDR2 (germline): SGHAT, FQNNGV. Here the CDR3 DNA reads TGTGCCAGCAGTTTCGACAGGGGTGGGGAAAAACTGTTTTTT. It yields the protein CASSFDRGGEKLFF.

The CDR3 DNA follows: TGTGCCAGCAGTGGGGCAGTACCATTCCAAGAGACCCAGTACTTC. Its protein product is CASSGAVPFQETQYF. The chain couples TRBV6-1 to TRBJ2-5, with D uncertain. V dropped 4 bases and J dropped 1 base, with 13 bases sitting between them. The CDR3 has 15 residues. Germline V gene sequence: CDR1 MNHNS, CDR2 SASEGT.

The rearrangement joins TRBV27 to TRBJ1-1; 9 positions agree with TRBD1. Germline CDR1 reads MNHEY; CDR2 reads SMNVEV (reference sequence). V lost 4 bases, J lost 3 bases, and 6 bases stayed unmatched. CDR3 size: 15 residues. The CDR3 region has the DNA TGTGCCAGCAGTTGGGGGACAGGGAGGTACACTGAAGCTTTCTTT. It yields the protein CASSWGTGRYTEAFF.

In DNA form, the CDR3 reads TGTGCCAGCAGCTTAGGTCAGGGGGCTTGGAATGAGCAGTTCTTC. Its translation is CASSLGQGAWNEQFF. This chain joins TRBV7-9 and TRBJ2-1; the match to TRBD1 covers 8 bases. Germline CDR1 reads SEHNR; CDR2 reads FQNEAQ (reference sequence). The CDR3 is made up of 15 amino acids. The ends lost 1 base at V and 7 bases at J; junction bases unmatched: 6.

This chain links TRBV19 with TRBJ2-5, with D possibly TRBD1 on 5 matching bases. CDR3 size: 14 residues. V lost 8 bases and J lost 5, with 18 bases in between. Germline V gene data show CDR1 as LNHDA and CDR2 as SQIVND (reference sequence). CDR3 in DNA: TGTGCCAGTTCGGTGACAGTTGGATGGGAGACCCAGTACTTC. Amino acids: CASSVTVGWETQYF.

The gene calls are TRBV6-5 and TRBJ1-1, with unresolved D. Germline CDR1 reads MNHEY; CDR2 reads SVGAGI. CDR3 size: 15 residues. V was shortened by 0 bases and J by 3 bases, with 11 bases between the two germline ends. In nucleotides, the CDR3 is TGTGCCAGCAGTTACTCGTCAGGCGATTACACTGAAGCTTTCTTT. It translates to CASSYSSGDYTEAFF.

V gene TRBV19 combines with J gene TRBJ1-1; weak D call: TRBD1 (6 bases). The germline CDR1 and CDR2 sequences are LNHDA and SQIVND (reference sequence). The V and J ends lost 5 bases and 0 bases respectively, with 13 bases between them. There are 15 residues in the CDR3. As DNA, the CDR3 is TGTGCCAGTAGTGTTACAGGGTTCATGAACACTGAAGCTTTCTTT. It translates to CASSVTGFMNTEAFF.

The chain joins TRBV4-1 to TRBJ2-3, with D possibly matching TRBD2 (7 bases). CDR1 and CDR2 (germline): MGHRA, YSYEKL. The CDR3 extends over 20 amino acids. V was pared by 0 bases and J by 1 base, with 23 bases between. In DNA form, the CDR3 reads TGCGCCAGCAGCCAAGAACTAATTTGGGGGGGGCCCCGGGGCACAGATACGCAGTATTTT. It specifies CASSQELIWGGPRGTDTQYF.

The gene calls are TRBV9 and TRBJ2-7; 8 nucleotides line up with TRBD2. CDR1 and CDR2 (germline): SGDLS, YYNGEE. The junction had 13 bases not matched to a gene; V was cut back by 0 bases and J by 5 bases. The CDR3 runs to 17 residues. The CDR3, as DNA: TGTGCCAGCAGCGTAGAGGAGCGGGGGCCTTCCCCCCACGAGCAGTACTTC. Encoded protein: CASSVEERGPSPHEQYF.

The chain employs TRBV5-6 and TRBJ1-3; 7 positions match TRBD1. This CDR3 comprises 15 residues. Germline lookup yields CDR1 SGHDT and CDR2 YYEEEE. Trimming at V came to 2 bases and at J to 0 bases, leaving 2 bases not matched to a gene. In DNA, the CDR3 is TGTGCCAGCAGCTTACGGGACAGCTCTGGAAACACCATATATTTT. It is translated as CASSLRDSSGNTIYF.

The gene calls are TRBV5-4 and TRBJ1-1, with D perhaps TRBD1 (6 bases). Germline CDR1 is SGHNT and CDR2 is YYREEE (reference sequence). This CDR3 comprises 14 residues. Between the trimmed V and J ends, which lost 3 bases and 3 bases, there was a span of 12 bases. The CDR3 region is CASSSGQRDTEAFF. The CDR3 region has the DNA TGTGCCAGCAGCTCCGGACAGAGAGACACTGAAGCTTTCTTT.

J is TRBJ2-1 and V is TRBV5-1, with 7 nucleotides matching TRBD2. Germline CDR1 is SGHRS and CDR2 is YFSETQ. This CDR3 comprises 14 residues. The trim removed 6 bases at V and 2 bases at J, leaving 5 bases unmatched. Written as DNA, the CDR3 is TGCGCCAGCACGGGCGGGGGTCCCTACAATGAGCAGTTCTTC. Residues: CASTGGGPYNEQFF.

This rearrangement joins TRBV29-1 to TRBJ2-3; 8 bases agree with TRBD1. Germline CDR1 and CDR2: SQVTM and ANQGSEA. CDR3 length: 15 amino acids. Trimming cost V 5 bases and J 3 bases; bases outside gene matches: 10. The chain's CDR3 is CSVSGDRGLTDTQYF. The CDR3 DNA follows: TGCAGCGTTTCCGGTGACAGGGGATTGACAGATACGCAGTATTTT.

The chain employs TRBV19 and TRBJ2-7; D unresolved. The germline V gene encodes CDR1 LNHDA and CDR2 SQIVND (reference sequence). The V end lost 3 bases, the J end lost 1 base, and 7 bases lay between the germline ends. The CDR3 covers 13 residues. The CDR3 spells CASSIALSYEQYF. DNA of the CDR3: TGTGCCAGTAGTATCGCGCTTTCCTACGAGCAGTACTTC.

The V and J genes are TRBV4-2 and TRBJ2-3; 8 bases are shared with TRBD1. The CDR3 is 14 amino acids. CDR1 is LGHNA and CDR2 is YNFKEQ in the germline V gene. With 7 bases clipped from V and 7 bases from J, the junction kept 10 bases outside the gene matches. Here the CDR3 DNA reads TGTGCCAGCAACCCAGGGGGCCTGGCTAATACGCAGTATTTT. Translating gives CASNPGGLANTQYF.

This clone showed up just once. Other DNA sequences in the same sample also yield this CDR3. This chain joins TRBV18 and TRBJ2-7; 9 bases map to TRBD1. The CDR3 spans 15 residues. CDR1 is KGHSH and CDR2 is LQKENI in the germline V gene. J gave up 0 bases and V 2 bases, and 2 bases lay outside the gene matches. The CDR3 loop reads CASSPGTGSSYEQYF. Written as DNA, the CDR3 is TGTGCCAGCTCACCAGGGACAGGGAGCTCCTACGAGCAGTACTTC.

In its sample, this clone was seen a few times. The J gene is TRBJ2-4, the V gene TRBV7-3, with unresolved D. Trimming left V 5 bases short and J 3 bases short, with 2 bases between. CDR1 is SGHTA, CDR2 FQGTGA, per germline. The CDR3 contains 11 residues. Here the CDR3 DNA reads TGTGCCAGCAGCCGCAAAAACATTCAGTACTTC. Its protein is CASSRKNIQYF. The full variable domain, its missing parts supplied by reference TRBV7-3 and TRBJ2-4, is GAGVSQTPSNKVTEKGKYVELRCDPISGHTALYWYRQSLGQGPEFLIYFQGTGAADDSGLPNDRFFAVRPEGSVSTLKIQRTERGDSAVYLCASSRKNIQYFGAGTRLSVL.

The CDR3 region has the DNA TGTGCCAGCAGCTTGGACAGGGCGCCCTCCTACGAGCAGTACTTC. This gives the protein CASSLDRAPSYEQYF. The chain recombines TRBV5-5 with TRBJ2-7, with D possibly TRBD1 on 6 matching bases. This CDR3 spans 15 amino acids. V lost 0 bases and J lost 0, with 10 bases in between. Germline CDR1 and CDR2: SGHKS and YYEKEE (reference sequence).

The gene calls are TRBV9 and TRBJ1-3, with D possibly being TRBD1 (6 bases). Looked up from germline, CDR1 is SGDLS and CDR2 is YYNGEE. The CDR3 totals 19 residues. V was cut by 0 bases and J by 2 bases, with 21 bases left in between. CDR3 DNA: TGTGCCAGCAGCGTAGGAGGGGGAACAGGGTCATTCGCTGGAAACACCATATATTTT. Amino acids: CASSVGGGTGSFAGNTIYF.

The V gene is TRBV7-8, the J gene TRBJ1-1; TRBD1 agrees at 7 bases. This CDR3 spans 14 amino acids. Germline CDR1 is SGHVS and CDR2 is FQNEAQ. The trim removed 4 bases at V and 8 bases at J, leaving 10 bases unmatched. CDR3 bases: TGTGCCAGCAGCTATGGGACAGTCCTTAAGGAAGCTTTCTTT. Translating it yields CASSYGTVLKEAFF.

CDR3 nucleotide sequence: TGCGCCAGCAGCCAAGAAGTCGGCAGGGCTAACACTGAAGCTTTCTTT. Translating it yields CASSQEVGRANTEAFF. This chain connects TRBV4-3 to TRBJ1-1, with D possibly matching TRBD1 (5 bases). The V gene's germline CDR1 is LGHNA and CDR2 YSLEER. This CDR3 is 16 amino acids long. Trimming shortened V by 0 bases and J by 2 bases, and 13 bases separated the two germline ends.

The rearrangement links TRBV6-1 to TRBJ1-3, with TRBD1 as a possible D gene (5 bases). The CDR3 loop spans 13 amino acids. Deletions cut 4 bases from V and 7 bases from J, with 11 bases between. Per the germline V gene, CDR1 is MNHNS and CDR2 is SASEGT. CDR3 amino acids: CASSAGPGNTIYF. CDR3 sequence (DNA): TGTGCCAGCAGTGCAGGGCCCGGCAACACCATATATTTT.

In nucleotides, the CDR3 is TGTGCCAGCAGCTTAGTGGTGGGGGCGGAGGGCTACACCTTC. Translated, it gives CASSLVVGAEGYTF. The chain has TRBV7-2 and TRBJ1-2; tentative D call: TRBD1 (6 bases). Germline values: CDR1 SGHTA, CDR2 FQGNSA. The CDR3 has 14 residues. V was pared by 1 base and J by 8 bases, with 14 bases between. The full variable domain, rest sourced from reference TRBV7-2 and TRBJ1-2, is GAGVSQSPSNKVTEKGKDVELRCDPISGHTALYWYRQSLGQGLEFLIYFQGNSAPDKSGLPSDRFSAERTGGSVSTLTIQRTQQEDSAVYLCASSLVVGAEGYTFGSGTRLTVV.

J is TRBJ1-2 and V is TRBV18, with 11 bases fitting TRBD1. Germline-derived CDR1 and CDR2 are KGHSH and LQKENI. The CDR3 is 17 amino acids. The V gene end was trimmed by 3 bases and the J gene end by 0 bases; junction bases not matched to a gene: 6. In DNA form, the CDR3 reads TGTGCCAGCTCACCCGGGACAGGGGGGCCAGCTAACTATGGCTACACCTTC. Protein sequence: CASSPGTGGPANYGYTF.

This chain connects TRBV7-9 to TRBJ2-2, with D hard to call. Germline V gives CDR1 SEHNR, CDR2 FQNEAQ (reference sequence). The CDR3 is made up of 14 amino acids. V was trimmed by 8 bases and J by 0 bases, leaving 10 bases between them. CDR3 nucleotide sequence: TGTGCCAGCCATAGATACGCGAACACCGGGGAGCTGTTTTTT. This gives the protein CASHRYANTGELFF.

The chain carries TRBV5-1 and TRBJ2-5; no firm D call. Germline V gives CDR1 SGHRS, CDR2 YFSETQ. Deletions cut 0 bases from V and 3 bases from J, with 6 bases between. The length of the CDR3 is 13 residues. Written as DNA, the CDR3 is TGCGCCAGCAGCTTGGTAGTAGAAGAGACCCAGTACTTC. It is translated as CASSLVVEETQYF.

This clone was counted only a few times. This may be a read error: a much more frequent sequence differs by one nucleotide. The genes are TRBV27 and TRBJ1-2; the match to TRBD1 covers 7 bases. V lost 6 bases, J lost 4 bases, and 5 bases stayed unmatched. CDR1 and CDR2 from the germline V gene are MNHEY and SMNVEV (reference sequence). The CDR3 is 13 amino acids. DNA of the CDR3: TGTGCCAGCAGCTTGACAGGGAGCTATGGCTACACCTTC. It translates to CASSLTGSYGYTF.